This T cell receptor beta chain emerged from a study of early T cells in non-severe SARS-CoV-2 infection. On the study more broadly: Unpaired chains resulted from sequencing bulk RNA of unsorted whole blood. Points from the study as a whole: Anti-spike CD8 specificities were favored by VDJdb matching, whose results missed private and CD4 specificities.

Individual cDNA molecules were tagged with unique molecular identifiers, the study reported. TCRdb re-analysed the 5' RACE reads in MiXCR, keeping a single row per CDR3 protein. The sample shows roughly 93,000 distinct CDR3 sequences, roughly 14% of them seen only once. This clonotype was detected only a few times. Its target is unknown. The CDR3 has 13 residues. With V trimmed by 0 bases and J by 9 bases, 4 bases remained unmatched. Germline values: CDR1 LGHDT, CDR2 YNNKEL (reference sequence). The sample was whole blood. This chain connects TRBV3-1 to TRBJ1-1, with 7 bases identical to TRBD1. The receptor comes from an adult who was a healthcare worker with PCR-confirmed SARS-CoV-2 infection or an uninfected control (not recorded which). The CDR3 loop reads CASSQDADRQAFF. In DNA form, the CDR3 reads TGTGCCAGCAGCCAAGATGCGGACAGGCAAGCTTTCTTT.